The 15 T cell receptor beta chains given below trace back to one sample, sequenced in a study of T cell repertoires in cytomegalovirus infection. TCRdb fed the reads into MiXCR, producing one record per CDR3 protein. The sample consists of roughly 100,000 distinct CDR3 sequences, about 17% of them appearing once. The specimen was PBMCs. The receptors here all came from a human donor in good health (CMV status not recorded). Some clones in this sample may be carry-over from other donors' samples.

The rearrangement joins TRBV20-1 to TRBJ2-1, with TRBD2 matching over 8 bases. J gave up 4 bases and V 6 bases, and 11 bases lay outside the gene matches. CDR1 and CDR2 from the germline V gene are DFQATT and SNEGSKA (reference sequence). The CDR3 length is 15 residues. The chain's CDR3 is CSARKGAGGYNEQFF. In DNA, the CDR3 is TGCAGTGCCCGGAAAGGGGCGGGGGGTTACAATGAGCAGTTCTTC.

This clonotype was seen only a few times. V usage is TRBV27 and J usage is TRBJ2-7; TRBD1 might be the D (5 bases). CDR1 and CDR2 from the germline V gene are MNHEY and SMNVEV (reference sequence). V lost 3 bases and J 5 bases, leaving 11 bases between the germline ends. The CDR3 contains 13 residues. The CDR3 protein is CASSFQDTDEQYF. The CDR3 DNA sequence: TGTGCCAGCAGTTTTCAGGACACGGACGAGCAGTACTTC.

This clonotype was picked up a small number of times. The chain combines TRBV5-1 with TRBJ1-2; the match to TRBD1 covers 7 bases. The germline gives CDR1 SGHRS, CDR2 YFSETQ. This CDR3 has 14 residues. The V gene end was trimmed by 4 bases and the J gene end by 5 bases; junction bases not matched to a gene: 8. The CDR3 sequence is CASSTGQAGYGYTF. Written as DNA, the CDR3 is TGCGCCAGCAGCACCGGACAGGCGGGGTATGGCTACACCTTC.

Ten or more counts support this clonotype. The J gene is TRBJ1-3, the V gene TRBV7-2; TRBD1 matches 7 bases. The CDR3 covers 14 residues. V dropped 3 bases and J dropped 1; count of bases not matched to a gene: 0. The germline CDR1 and CDR2 sequences are SGHTA and FQGNSA. The DNA of the CDR3 is TGTGCCAGCAGCTTGGACAGGTCTGGAAACACCATATATTTT. It specifies CASSLDRSGNTIYF.

In its sample, this clonotype was seen a few times. The V and J genes are TRBV20-1 and TRBJ2-5; TRBD2 is a possible D gene (7 bases). This CDR3 spans 15 amino acids. The germline CDR1 and CDR2 sequences are DFQATT and SNEGSKA (reference sequence). V lost 6 bases to trimming and J lost 3 bases, with 20 bases between them. The CDR3 loop reads CSARPPGGKEETQYF. The CDR3 DNA follows: TGCAGTGCCCGACCCCCGGGGGGCAAAGAAGAGACCCAGTACTTC.

In this sample, this clonotype turned up many times. The rearrangement joins TRBV4-1 to TRBJ1-5; tentative D call: TRBD1 (5 bases). The CDR3 totals 15 residues. Trimming removed 3 bases from V and 5 bases from J, with 14 bases in between. Germline V lookup: CDR1 MGHRA, CDR2 YSYEKL. The CDR3 reads CASSHFWGGDQPQHF. The DNA of the CDR3 is TGCGCCAGCAGCCACTTCTGGGGGGGGGATCAGCCCCAGCATTTT.

In regard to this clonotype: Mismatch with germline at one junction end may stem from a read error. CDR3 amino acids: CASSLAGSASYEHYF. For the CDR3, the DNA is TGTGCCAGCAGTTTAGCCGGCAGTGCGAGTTACGAGCACTACTTC. The chain employs TRBV12-3 or TRBV12-4 and TRBJ2-7, with D uncertain. The CDR3 loop spans 15 amino acids.

This sequence joins TRBV20-1 and TRBJ1-2; D remains unclear. Germline values: CDR1 DFQATT, CDR2 SNEGSKA (reference sequence). With 7 bases removed from V and 5 bases from J, the gap between germline ends came to 20 bases. The CDR3 spans 14 residues. CDR3 bases: TGCAGTGAATTTTCGGGGTTCGGGTTATATGGCTACACCTTC. This gives the protein CSEFSGFGLYGYTF.

This clonotype was seen a handful of times. This chain links TRBV11-2 with TRBJ2-3, with D perhaps matching TRBD1 (5 bases). The CDR3 sequence is 12 residues long. V lost 5 bases and J 7 bases, leaving 10 bases between the germline ends. CDR1 and CDR2 from the germline V gene are SGHAT and FQNNGV. DNA for the CDR3: TGTGCCAGCAGCCCAGGGCGTCATACGCAGTATTTT. It encodes CASSPGRHTQYF.

The gene calls are TRBV20-1 and TRBJ2-3; perhaps TRBD2 as D (5 bases). Germline loops: CDR1 DFQATT, CDR2 SNEGSKA (reference sequence). Trimming shortened V by 5 bases and J by 5 bases, and 14 bases separated the two germline ends. This CDR3 is 13 amino acids long. The CDR3 region is CSALDLAGDTQYF. CDR3 DNA: TGCAGTGCTCTGGACCTGGCGGGAGATACGCAGTATTTT.

This clonotype was found once. Just one base apart from a much larger clone, this may be a read error. This sequence joins TRBV10-2 and TRBJ2-1; 10 nucleotides align to TRBD2. The germline CDR1 and CDR2 sequences are WSHSY and SAAADI. The CDR3 totals 14 residues. The CDR3 DNA reads TGCGCCAGCAGCCTAGCGGGGGCGGGGAATGAGCATTTCTTC. The encoded protein is CASSLAGAGNEHFF.

This clonotype was seen at least ten times. The chain couples TRBV7-8 to TRBJ2-3, with TRBD2 matching over 9 bases. CDR3 size: 16 residues. Unmatched junction bases numbered 5, after V lost 2 bases and J lost 2 bases. Germline-derived CDR1 and CDR2 are SGHVS and FQNEAQ. The CDR3 region is CASSLRASGDTDTQYF. The CDR3 DNA sequence: TGTGCCAGCAGCTTAAGGGCTAGCGGGGACACAGATACGCAGTATTTT. The variable domain in full, completed from reference TRBV7-8 and TRBJ2-3, reads GAGVSQSPRYKVAKRGQDVALRCDPISGHVSLFWYQQALGQGPEFLTYFQNEAQLDKSGLPSDRFFAERPEGSVSTLKIQRTQQEDSAVYLCASSLRASGDTDTQYFGPGTRLTVL.

Comments on this clonotype: A much more abundant neighbour one base away suggests this may be a read error. V gene TRBV7-2 combines with J gene TRBJ2-7, with D perhaps being TRBD1 or TRBD2 (5 bases each). Trimming stripped 5 bases from V and 12 bases from J, with 20 bases between. The CDR3 has 13 residues. Germline V gene lookup returns CDR1 SGHTA and CDR2 FQGNSA. The CDR3: CASSVGTTRFGYF. The CDR3 DNA reads TGTGCCAGCAGCGTGGGGACCACTCGTTTCGGGTACTTC.

This clonotype has just a few counts. The chain joins TRBV12-3 or TRBV12-4 to TRBJ1-2, with TRBD1 matching over 7 bases. V lost 5 bases and J lost 7; bases outside the gene matches: 7. There are 13 residues in the CDR3. CDR3 nucleotides: TGTGCCAGCAGTCTCCGGGACAGCGGTGGCTACACCTTC. Its protein is CASSLRDSGGYTF.

This clonotype was seen many times. The J gene is TRBJ1-1, the V gene TRBV28; no definite D call. V shed 6 bases and J shed 1 base, with 9 bases lying between them. The V gene's germline CDR1 is MDHEN and CDR2 SYDVKM. The CDR3 is 13 residues long. CDR3 residues: CASRILENTEAFF. CDR3 DNA: TGTGCCAGCAGAATTCTTGAGAACACTGAAGCTTTCTTT.